These T cell receptor beta chains were read from a single sample in a study of cytomegalovirus exposure and HLA in healthy donors. Clones were sequenced by immunoSEQ multiplex PCR, and TCRdb holds only the in-frame ones, with some missing. The sample has around 100,000 clones, over 60% seen once; the top ten hold 2.2%. Sequencing was performed on PBMCs. The receptors were gathered from a woman aged 25 to 39 in good health and CMV-seronegative. The CDR3 runs from the conserved cysteine through the conserved F or W. Each record gives: V gene, J gene, clone size, D gene, CDR3 protein, CDR3 DNA. A D gene is named only where the DNA matches it firmly. Size values are once, few and many counts, or a class for expanded clones, and some rows have none.

>TRBV11-2|TRBJ2-1|NA|NA
CASRSTSFEQFF
TGTGCCAGCAGGAGTACTAGCTTCGAGCAGTTCTTC
>TRBV28|TRBJ2-3|NA|NA
CASSLLGIGSETDTQYF
TGTGCCAGCAGCTTGTTGGGGATTGGGAGTGAAACAGATACGCAGTATTTT
>TRBV5-4|TRBJ1-1|NA|NA
CASSSDRLDHPHTEAFF
TGTGCCAGCAGTAGCGACAGGTTGGACCATCCACACACTGAAGCTTTCTTT
>TRBV21-1|TRBJ2-5|NA|NA
CASSGGVGETQYF
TGTGCCAGCAGCGGGGGGGTAGGGGAGACCCAGTACTTC
>TRBV5-1|TRBJ2-3|NA|TRBD2
CASSSGAGGTDTQYF
TGCGCCAGCAGCTCCGGCGCGGGAGGAACAGATACGCAGTATTTT
>TRBV19|TRBJ1-1|NA|NA
CASSEGGSLGVAEAFF
TGTGCCAGTAGTGAGGGGGGGAGCCTTGGAGTCGCTGAAGCTTTCTTT
>TRBV6-1|TRBJ2-3|NA|TRBD2
CASSAYSGVTDTQYF
TGTGCCAGCAGTGCCTATAGCGGGGTCACAGATACGCAGTATTTT
>TRBV28|TRBJ1-6|once|NA
CASSLSTGYSPLHF
TGTGCCAGCAGTTTATCGACGGGTTATTCACCCCTCCACTTT
>TRBV6-1|TRBJ1-5|few|NA
CASSEDRVSQPQHF
TGTGCCAGCAGTGAAGACAGGGTTAGCCAGCCCCAGCATTTT
>TRBV25-1|TRBJ1-4|few|NA
CASNRGGEKLFF
TGTGCCAGCAATAGGGGCGGTGAAAAACTGTTTTTT
>TRBV13|TRBJ2-7|NA|NA
CASSLGSGDSYEQYF
TGTGCCAGCAGCTTAGGCTCCGGGGATTCCTACGAGCAGTACTTC
>TRBV28|TRBJ2-7|few|TRBD2
CASSSGLAGSYEQYF
TGTGCCAGCAGTTCGGGACTAGCGGGAAGCTACGAGCAGTACTTC
>TRBV10-3|TRBJ1-1|NA|NA
CAISGGSTEAFF
TGTGCCATCAGTGGCGGGTCCACTGAAGCTTTCTTT
>TRBV30|TRBJ1-2|NA|TRBD1
CAWSLPTTGVRGYTF
TGTGCCTGGAGTCTTCCCACGACAGGGGTGAGAGGCTACACCTTC
>TRBV9|TRBJ1-4|NA|NA
CASSATSGIVTEKLFF
TGTGCCAGCAGCGCAACTTCAGGGATAGTAACTGAAAAACTGTTTTTT
>TRBV7-3|TRBJ2-2|NA|TRBD1
CASSPGTGTGELFF
TGTGCCAGCAGCCCCGGGACAGGGACCGGGGAGCTGTTTTTT
>TRBV10-3|TRBJ2-1|NA|TRBD1
CAIRGDSSYNEQFF
TGTGCCATCAGAGGGGACAGTTCCTACAATGAGCAGTTCTTC
>TRBV6-5|TRBJ1-2|NA|NA
CASSYSGGDYGYTF
TGTGCCAGCAGTTACAGCGGGGGGGACTATGGCTACACCTTC
>TRBV28|TRBJ1-1|NA|NA
CASSLGVETEAFF
TGTGCCAGCAGCCTTGGAGTGGAAACTGAAGCTTTCTTT
>TRBV5-1|TRBJ2-3|NA|TRBD2
CASSLVGSIEAGSQYF
TGCGCCAGCAGCTTGGTAGGGTCTATAGAAGCGGGGTCGCAGTATTTT
>TRBV5-1|TRBJ2-3|NA|TRBD2
CASSETSGTDTQYF
TGCGCCAGCAGCGAGACTAGCGGCACAGATACGCAGTATTTT
>TRBV12-5|TRBJ2-3|NA|NA
CASGPSGSTDTQYF
TGTGCTAGTGGCCCGAGCGGGAGCACAGATACGCAGTATTTT
>TRBV2|TRBJ1-2|NA|TRBD1
CASSPDRDLSGYTF
TGTGCCAGCAGCCCGGACAGGGACCTGAGTGGCTACACCTTC
>TRBV27|TRBJ2-5|NA|NA
CASSPGGGGWETQYF
TGTGCCAGCAGTCCCGGTGGCGGAGGGTGGGAGACCCAGTACTTC
>TRBV28|TRBJ1-2|NA|TRBD1
CASSSGQGAYGYTF
TGTGCCAGCAGTTCCGGACAGGGGGCTTATGGCTACACCTTC
>TRBV5-6|TRBJ2-5|NA|NA
CASSFRGEGTQYF
TGTGCCAGCAGCTTCCGGGGTGAGGGGACCCAGTACTTC
>TRBV7-9|TRBJ1-2|NA|TRBD1
CASSSLQGIGYGYTF
TGTGCCAGCAGCTCCTTACAGGGGATTGGTTATGGCTACACCTTC
>TRBV2|TRBJ1-1|few|TRBD1
CASRMTGGATEAFF
TGTGCCAGCAGAATGACAGGGGGCGCGACTGAAGCTTTCTTT
>TRBV5-6|TRBJ1-6|NA|NA
CASSLGQNNSPLHF
TGTGCCAGCAGCTTGGGACAAAATAATTCACCCCTCCACTTT
>TRBV7-7|TRBJ2-1|NA|NA
CASSQGGGSYNEQFF
TGTGCTAGCAGCCAAGGGGGGGGCTCCTACAATGAGCAGTTCTTC
>TRBV7-3|TRBJ1-6|NA|NA
CASSLRRGSDSPLHF
TGTGCCAGCAGCTTAAGGAGGGGTAGCGATTCACCCCTCCACTTT
>TRBV5-1|TRBJ2-7|NA|NA
CASSSQTRITYEQYF
TGCGCCAGCAGCTCGCAGACTAGGATAACCTACGAGCAGTACTTC
>TRBV28|TRBJ2-7|NA|TRBD2
CASSLSQREVTYEQYF
TGTGCCAGCAGTTTGTCACAGCGGGAGGTAACCTACGAGCAGTACTTC
>TRBV5-1|TRBJ1-6|NA|NA
CASSDALTSGSYNSPLHF
TGCGCCAGCAGCGACGCCTTGACAAGTGGCTCCTATAATTCACCCCTCCACTTT
>TRBV4-2|TRBJ2-3|NA|NA
CASSPKQAGTDTQYF
TGTGCCAGCAGCCCTAAACAGGCCGGCACAGATACGCAGTATTTT
>TRBV9|TRBJ1-3|NA|TRBD1
CASSQQGGVGNTIYF
TGTGCCAGCAGCCAACAGGGGGGAGTAGGAAACACCATATATTTT
>TRBV2|TRBJ1-1|few|NA
CASGTSLNTEAFF
TGTGCCAGCGGGACAAGCTTGAACACTGAAGCTTTCTTT
>TRBV5-1|TRBJ1-1|NA|NA
CASSLEGGTEAFF
TGCGCCAGCAGCTTGGAGGGAGGAACTGAAGCTTTCTTT
>TRBV30|TRBJ2-7|NA|NA
CAWSVLQGRRAYEQYF
TGTGCCTGGAGTGTCCTTCAGGGGCGTCGGGCCTACGAGCAGTACTTC
>TRBV6-5|TRBJ1-6|NA|TRBD1
CASADRGLNSPLHF
TGTGCCAGCGCCGACAGGGGGCTCAATTCACCCCTCCACTTT
>TRBV11-2|TRBJ2-3|once|NA
CASSLGLAQYF
TGTGCCAGCAGCTTAGGGCTAGCGCAGTATTTT
>TRBV6-6|TRBJ2-7|NA|NA
CASTPDPRRGYEQYF
TGTGCCAGCACCCCCGACCCTAGACGAGGTTACGAGCAGTACTTC
>TRBV10-3|TRBJ2-3|NA|NA
CAISERIGLAGTDTQYF
TGTGCCATCAGTGAGAGAATAGGCTTAGCTGGGACAGATACGCAGTATTTT
>TRBV27|TRBJ1-5|few|NA
CASRATGNQPQHF
TGTGCCAGCAGAGCGACCGGGAATCAGCCCCAGCATTTT
>TRBV30|TRBJ2-7|few|TRBD2
CAWSDTSGLYEQYF
TGTGCCTGGAGTGATACTAGCGGACTCTACGAGCAGTACTTC
>TRBV28|TRBJ2-1|NA|TRBD2
CASSLWTSGSYNNEQFF
TGTGCCAGCAGTTTATGGACTAGCGGGAGCTATAACAATGAGCAGTTCTTC
>TRBV5-1|TRBJ2-2|NA|NA
CASSLGHTGELFF
TGCGCCAGCAGCTTGGGGCACACCGGGGAGCTGTTTTTT